These T cell receptor beta chains were read from a single sample in a study of cytomegalovirus exposure and HLA in healthy donors. Profiled with immunoSEQ multiplex PCR; TCRdb holds only in-frame clones, not every one. Of 100,000 to 150,000 clones listed, over 80% were seen once; the top ten hold roughly 1.2%. The sequenced sample consisted of PBMCs. These receptors came from a boy between 10 and 17 years old in good health and CMV-seronegative. Each CDR3 is given with its conserved first and last residue. A D gene is named only where the DNA matches it firmly. Only part of the rows carry a size: once, few, many, or a class if the clone is expanded.

TRBJ2-6 | TRBV2 | . | . | CASRSRASGANVLTF | TGTGCCAGCAGGTCCAGGGCTTCTGGGGCCAACGTCCTGACTTTC
TRBJ1-4 | TRBV30 | . | . | CAWSVGHATNEKLFF | TGTGCCTGGAGTGTTGGGCATGCAACTAATGAAAAACTGTTTTTT
TRBJ2-3 | TRBV7-9 | . | TRBD2 | CSSSPGLAGRGGDTQYF | TGTTCCAGCAGCCCAGGACTAGCGGGAAGGGGGGGAGATACGCAGTATTTT
TRBJ1-1 | TRBV6-5 | . | . | CASTNGGTLNTEAFF | TGTGCCAGCACCAATGGGGGGACTCTGAACACTGAAGCTTTCTTT
TRBJ2-5 | TRBV2 | . | TRBD2 | CASSGIGLVGETQYF | TGTGCCAGCTCAGGGATCGGACTAGTGGGAGAGACCCAGTACTTC
TRBJ1-2 | TRBV30 | . | . | CAWSLSGTQGYTF | TGTGCCTGGAGCCTATCCGGGACACAGGGCTACACCTTC
TRBJ1-1 | TRBV27 | . | . | CASSLVVQGDAFF | TGTGCCAGCAGTTTGGTGGTGCAGGGCGACGCTTTCTTT
TRBJ2-5 | TRBV29-1 | . | . | CSVVRETQYF | TGCAGCGTTGTGAGAGAGACCCAGTACTTC
TRBJ1-2 | TRBV6-1 | once | . | CACWGGLGYGYTF | TGTGCCTGCTGGGGGGGGCTTGGCTATGGCTACACCTTC
TRBJ2-3 | TRBV27 | . | . | CASSFFPDTQYF | TGTGCCAGCAGTTTCTTCCCAGATACGCAGTATTTT
TRBJ1-1 | TRBV19 | . | . | CATGPREAEAFF | TGTGCCACCGGCCCACGGGAGGCTGAAGCTTTCTTT
TRBJ1-3 | TRBV6-1 | . | TRBD1 | CASSPRGSQNTIYF | TGTGCCAGCAGCCCCAGGGGGTCCCAAAACACCATATATTTT
TRBJ2-1 | TRBV4-1 | . | . | CASSQGWGPSYNEQFF | TGCGCCAGCAGCCAAGGATGGGGGCCTTCCTACAATGAGCAGTTCTTC
TRBJ2-1 | TRBV30 | . | . | CAWSVGLAGEQFF | TGTGCCTGGAGTGTAGGCCTAGCTGGCGAGCAGTTCTTC
TRBJ2-1 | TRBV10-1 | few | TRBD2 | CARNSSGSRYNEQFF | TGCGCCAGAAACTCCAGCGGGAGTAGGTACAATGAGCAGTTCTTC
TRBJ2-7 | TRBV4-3 | . | TRBD2 | CASSQEWAGGPYEQYF | TGCGCCAGCAGCCAAGAATGGGCGGGAGGGCCCTACGAGCAGTACTTC